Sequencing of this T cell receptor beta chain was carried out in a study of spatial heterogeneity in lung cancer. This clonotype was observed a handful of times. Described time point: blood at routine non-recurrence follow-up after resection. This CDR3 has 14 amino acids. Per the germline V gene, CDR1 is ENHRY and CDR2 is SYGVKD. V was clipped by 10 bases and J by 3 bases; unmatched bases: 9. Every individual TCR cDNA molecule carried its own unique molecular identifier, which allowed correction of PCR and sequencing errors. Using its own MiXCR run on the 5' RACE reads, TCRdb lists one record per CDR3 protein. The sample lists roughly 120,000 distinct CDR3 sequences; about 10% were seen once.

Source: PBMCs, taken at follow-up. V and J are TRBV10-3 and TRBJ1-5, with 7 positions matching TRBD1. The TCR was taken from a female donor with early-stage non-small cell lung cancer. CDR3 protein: CASRGGPPNQPQHF. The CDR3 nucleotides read TGTGCCAGCCGAGGGGGCCCCCCCAATCAGCCCCAGCATTTT.